A selection of T cell receptor beta chains follows, all from one sample in a study of blood T cell repertoires in COVID-19. Measured with immunoSEQ multiplex PCR; TCRdb has only the in-frame clones, and not every one. The repertoire includes tens of thousands of clones, 80% to 90% of them detected once, and over 4% sits in the top ten. The sample was peripheral blood. Every receptor here comes from a human donor in a cohort sampled during active COVID-19. Both conserved end residues are part of each CDR3. The order of the fields is V gene, J gene, clone size, D gene, CDR3 length, CDR3 DNA, CDR3 protein. A D gene is named only where the DNA matches it firmly. Some rows have no size entry. The others give once, few or many, or a class for an expanded clone.

TRBV4-1	TRBJ2-7	NA	NA	14	TGCGCCAGCAGCCAAGTTCAGGGTACCTACGAGCAGTACTTC	CASSQVQGTYEQYF
TRBV18	TRBJ2-1	NA	TRBD2	17	TGTGCCAGCTCACCACGGACTAGCGGGCGCGGCTACAATGAGCAGTTCTTC	CASSPRTSGRGYNEQFF
TRBV7-8	TRBJ2-7	few	TRBD2	17	TGTGCCAGCAGCCCCCAGGCTCAACTAGCGGGAGGTAGGGAGCAGTACTTC	CASSPQAQLAGGREQYF
TRBV15	TRBJ2-3	NA	TRBD1	18	TGTGCCACCAGCAGAGGACCTACGGGACAGGGGAGCACAGATACGCAGTATTTT	CATSRGPTGQGSTDTQYF
TRBV7-3	TRBJ2-3	few	NA	12	TGTGCCAGCAGCTCCACGAGGGATACGCAGTATTTT	CASSSTRDTQYF
TRBV30	TRBJ2-3	NA	TRBD1	14	TGTGCCTGGAGTCGGGACAGGGAAACAGATACGCAGTATTTT	CAWSRDRETDTQYF
TRBV6-5	TRBJ1-2	NA	NA	15	TGTGCCAGCAGATCATCGGGCGGGGTGCCCTATGGCTACACCTTC	CASRSSGGVPYGYTF
TRBV6-2/TRBV6-3	TRBJ2-2	NA	TRBD2	17	TGTGCCAGCAGTTACGGACTAGCGGGAACGAACACCGGGGAGCTGTTTTTT	CASSYGLAGTNTGELFF
TRBV7-2	TRBJ2-3	NA	NA	16	TGTGCCAGCAGCAACGTTGGGGGGTTAGGCACAGATACGCAGTATTTT	CASSNVGGLGTDTQYF
TRBV19	TRBJ2-2	NA	TRBD2	18	TGTGCCAGTAGTACCCGTAGACTAGCGGGAGTGAATGGCGGGGAGCTGTTTTTT	CASSTRRLAGVNGGELFF
TRBV27	TRBJ2-7	few	NA	13	TGTGCCAGCAGTCTAACCCCATTTTCCGAGCAGTACTTC	CASSLTPFSEQYF
TRBV30	TRBJ1-5	NA	NA	14	TGTGCCTGTTCCCGGGACACAATATATCAGCCCCAGCATTTT	CACSRDTIYQPQHF
TRBV28	TRBJ1-5	NA	NA	14	TGTGCCAGCAGTTTTCGTGCGGGCAATCAGCCCCAGCATTTT	CASSFRAGNQPQHF
TRBV29-1	TRBJ2-2	NA	NA	12	TGCAGCGTTGAACGAGTCACCGGGGAGCTGTTTTTT	CSVERVTGELFF
TRBV6-5	TRBJ2-7	NA	NA	16	TGTGCCAGCAGTTATTCCATCAGCGGGCTCTCCTACGAGCAGTACTTC	CASSYSISGLSYEQYF
TRBV12-3/TRBV12-4	TRBJ1-6	NA	NA	13	TGTGCCAGCAGTGGGGTACAGGGTTCACCCCTCCACTTT	CASSGVQGSPLHF
TRBV2	TRBJ1-2	NA	NA	11	TGTGCCAGCAGTCCGGGGTATGGCTACACCTTC	CASSPGYGYTF
TRBV30	TRBJ1-5	few	TRBD1	12	TGTGCCTGGAACAGGGGAGAACAGCCCCAGCATTTT	CAWNRGEQPQHF
TRBV5-1	TRBJ2-3	NA	NA	16	TGCGCCAGCAGCTCCGCTAGAGCGGAGCCCCTTCGGACGCAGTATTTT	CASSSARAEPLRTQYF
TRBV6-1	TRBJ1-6	NA	NA	16	TGTGCCAGCAGTGAATCTTGGAGGAGTTATAATTCACCCCTCCACTTT	CASSESWRSYNSPLHF
TRBV5-8	TRBJ2-3	NA	NA	12	TGTGCCAGCAGCTTGGTCGGGTATACGCAGTATTTT	CASSLVGYTQYF
TRBV27	TRBJ2-1	NA	NA	14	TGTGCCAGCAGTCAGGGGACCTCTTACAATGAGCAGTTCTTC	CASSQGTSYNEQFF
TRBV18	TRBJ1-5	NA	NA	15	TGTGCCAGCTCACAAAATTTTCATAGCAATCAGCCCCAGCATTTT	CASSQNFHSNQPQHF
TRBV21-1	TRBJ2-4	few	NA	15	TGTGCCAGCAGCACCTGGGACAGTCGGTTTAGCATTCAGTACTTC	CASSTWDSRFSIQYF
TRBV10-3	TRBJ2-4	NA	TRBD2	16	TGTGCCATCAGTGAGGGTGTAGCGGGAGGGGGAAACATTCAGTACTTC	CAISEGVAGGGNIQYF
TRBV6-5	TRBJ2-7	NA	NA	15	TGTGCCAGCAGCACCCGACCCGGGAGCCCCTACGAGCAGTACTTC	CASSTRPGSPYEQYF
TRBV28	TRBJ1-2	medium-sized	NA	15	TGTGCCAGCAGTAGCGGAGGGGAGGAGGACTATGGCTACACCTTC	CASSSGGEEDYGYTF
TRBV30	TRBJ2-7	NA	TRBD1	15	TGTGCCTGGACCCCCGGGACAGGGTTTTATGGCGAGCAGTACTTC	CAWTPGTGFYGEQYF
TRBV29-1	TRBJ2-3	once	TRBD1	12	TGCAGCGTTGACCCAGGGGGCGATACGCAGTATTTT	CSVDPGGDTQYF
TRBV29-1	TRBJ2-3	NA	NA	14	TGCAGCGTTGGGTTGATCACGCGTCCGGATACGCAGTATTTT	CSVGLITRPDTQYF
TRBV5-1	TRBJ2-2	NA	NA	15	TGCGCCAGCAGCTTGTTACCCACCGGGGCCGGGGAGCTGTTTTTT	CASSLLPTGAGELFF
TRBV18	TRBJ2-6	NA	TRBD2	18	TGTGCCAGCTCACCCATGACTAGCGGGAGAGCTGGGGCCAACGTCCTGACTTTC	CASSPMTSGRAGANVLTF
TRBV6-4	TRBJ2-3	NA	NA	13	TGTGCCAGCAGTGACGAGGCAACCAACCAACAGTATTTT	CASSDEATNQQYF
TRBV19	TRBJ2-3	NA	TRBD2	18	TGTGCCAGTAGTAAGGGAGTATGGAAGCGGGGGGACACAGATACGCAGTATTTT	CASSKGVWKRGDTDTQYF
TRBV18	TRBJ1-1	NA	NA	14	TGTGCCAGCTCACCACGAGGGTTGAACACTGAAGCTTTCTTT	CASSPRGLNTEAFF
TRBV18	TRBJ2-1	NA	TRBD2	16	TGTGCCAGCTCACCGCGGGACGGGAGGAGCTACAATGAGCAGTTCTTC	CASSPRDGRSYNEQFF
TRBV30	TRBJ2-3	NA	NA	14	TGTGCCTTCTTGGCCGACGGGAGCACAGATACGCAGTATTTT	CAFLADGSTDTQYF
TRBV13	TRBJ2-1	NA	TRBD2	16	TGTGCCAGCAGCTCGTGGACTAGCGGGAGTTGGAATGAGCAGTTCTTC	CASSSWTSGSWNEQFF
TRBV11-3	TRBJ2-1	NA	TRBD1	18	TGTGCCAGCAGCGCCCGACCTGGGACAGGGGGCCCCTACAATGAGCAGTTCTTC	CASSARPGTGGPYNEQFF
TRBV7-9	TRBJ2-1	NA	NA	13	TGTGCCAGCAGCCTAGGACAACACAATGAGCAGTTCTTC	CASSLGQHNEQFF
TRBV6-2/TRBV6-3	TRBJ2-5	NA	NA	16	TGTGCCAGCAGTTACGGGAATTGGGAGTACCGTAGGACCCAGTACTTC	CASSYGNWEYRRTQYF
TRBV12-5	TRBJ2-2	NA	TRBD1	15	TGTGCTAGTGGTTTGGGACAGGGGAACACCGGGGAGCTGTTTTTT	CASGLGQGNTGELFF
TRBV19	TRBJ1-5	NA	TRBD1	16	TGTGCCAGTAGTCACCGGACAGGGTATAGCAATCAGCCCCAGCATTTT	CASSHRTGYSNQPQHF
TRBV15	TRBJ2-7	once	NA	14	TGTGCCACCAGCAGAGAGACAGCTGCCTACGAGCAGTACTTC	CATSRETAAYEQYF
TRBV10-3	TRBJ2-7	NA	TRBD2	15	TGTGCCATCAGGGGAACTAGCGGGAGGTCGGGCGAGCAGTACTTC	CAIRGTSGRSGEQYF
TRBV5-4	TRBJ2-2	NA	NA	15	TGTGCCAGCAGCGGGGGGACTTTTAACACCGGGGAGCTGTTTTTT	CASSGGTFNTGELFF
TRBV28	TRBJ1-2	NA	TRBD1	15	TGTGCCAGCAGTCCTTACCCGACAGGGGGTTATGGCTACACCTTC	CASSPYPTGGYGYTF
TRBV5-4	TRBJ2-5	NA	TRBD2	15	TGTGCCAGCAGCCCCCGACTAGCGGGACAAGAGACCCAGTACTTC	CASSPRLAGQETQYF
TRBV7-9	TRBJ1-6	NA	NA	16	TGTGCCAGCAGCCCCCTTACAAGCTCCTATAATTCACCCCTCCACTTT	CASSPLTSSYNSPLHF
TRBV27	TRBJ1-6	NA	NA	12	TGTGCCAGCAGTTACCCTGCCGCGCCCCTCCACTTT	CASSYPAAPLHF
TRBV7-8	TRBJ2-5	NA	NA	14	TGTGCCAGCAGCGTAGGACAACCATCAGAGACCCAGTACTTC	CASSVGQPSETQYF
TRBV3-1/TRBV3-2	TRBJ1-5	NA	TRBD1	15	TGTGCCAGCAGCCAAGGGGGACAGGGAGGACAGCCCCAGCATTTT	CASSQGGQGGQPQHF
TRBV7-3	TRBJ2-2	NA	NA	14	TGTGCCAGCCGAGAGGGGGTCGACACCGGGGAGCTGTTTTTT	CASREGVDTGELFF
TRBV19	TRBJ2-3	NA	NA	16	TGTGCCAGTAGTCGGGAGTCAGGGGGAAGCACAGATACGCAGTATTTT	CASSRESGGSTDTQYF
TRBV2	TRBJ2-7	once	NA	14	TGTGCCAGCTTCGATAGGCTAGATTCCTACGAGCAGTACTTC	CASFDRLDSYEQYF
TRBV5-5	TRBJ1-5	NA	NA	14	TGTGCCAGCAGAGACATACCGAGCAATCAGCCCCAGCATTTT	CASRDIPSNQPQHF
TRBV27	TRBJ2-2	NA	NA	12	TGTGCCAGCAGTTTCTTCGGCGGGGAGCTGTTTTTT	CASSFFGGELFF
TRBV7-3	TRBJ2-3	NA	TRBD1	15	TGTGCCAGCAGCGGTTGGGGGACAGGGGGAGATACGCAGTATTTT	CASSGWGTGGDTQYF
TRBV9	TRBJ2-3	few	TRBD2	16	TGTGCCAGCAGCGTAGGGGGCGGGAGGACGACAGATACGCAGTATTTT	CASSVGGGRTTDTQYF
TRBV7-7	TRBJ1-3	NA	NA	15	TGTGCCAGCAGCCCCGGGACATTCGGCGGAAACACCATATATTTT	CASSPGTFGGNTIYF